This T cell receptor (beta chain) was identified in a study of cytomegalovirus exposure and HLA in healthy donors. Study background: The roughly 110 validation repertoires were reported in a later analysis to have been generated on the same platform as the 666 first-cohort repertoires.

Clones were read by immunoSEQ multiplex PCR, and TCRdb kept only the in-frame ones, dropping some. Seen here are 200,000 to 300,000 clones, around 88% observed once, and the top ten hold around 1.3%. For this clone: Its antigen remains unknown.

CDR1 MDHEN and CDR2 SYDVKM come from the germline V gene. The length of the CDR3 is 15 residues. The trim removed 6 bases at V and 2 bases at J, leaving 8 bases unmatched. The study, taken as a whole, reports: Some TCR beta chains (around 160 of them) were listed as cytomegalovirus-associated.

V usage is TRBV28 and J usage is TRBJ2-7; TRBD2 matches 9 bases. The source of this sequence is a woman between 25 and 40 years old in good health and CMV-seropositive. The sequenced material came from PBMCs. The CDR3 DNA reads TGTGCCAGCAGCGTAGCGGGAGACACGGCCTACGAGCAGTACTTC. It encodes CASSVAGDTAYEQYF.